This is a list of T cell receptor beta chains from one sample in a study of blood T cell repertoires in COVID-19. Data came from immunoSEQ multiplex PCR; TCRdb stores just in-frame clones and leaves some out. This sample has roughly 280,000 clones, with less than 95% found just once. Sequenced sample: PBMCs or T cells enriched from blood (not recorded which). These receptors were collected from a man in his forties who had been exposed to COVID-19. CDR3s include the opening cysteine and the closing phenylalanine or tryptophan. The order of the fields is V gene, clone size, J gene, D gene, CDR3 length, CDR3 DNA, CDR3 protein. The D gene is left open where the match is weak. Clone size is given for some rows only: seen once, a few or many times, or a class if the clone is expanded.

TRBV18,-,TRBJ1-4,-,13,TGTGCCAGCTTCGGGGGGTCGGATGAAAAACTGTTTTTT,CASFGGSDEKLFF
TRBV6-5,-,TRBJ1-4,TRBD1,15,TGTGCCAGCAGTTCCTACAGGGGGACTCATGAAAAACTGTTTTTT,CASSSYRGTHEKLFF
TRBV15,-,TRBJ2-2,TRBD1,17,TGTGCCACCAGCAGACAGAGGGACAGCAAGAACACCGGGGAGCTGTTTTTT,CATSRQRDSKNTGELFF
TRBV5-1,-,TRBJ2-5,-,15,TGCGCCAGCAGCTTGGGGCTAGGGGATCAAGAGACCCAGTACTTC,CASSLGLGDQETQYF
TRBV2,-,TRBJ1-1,-,13,TGTGCCAGCGCGGGACCGGCGAACACTGAAGCTTTCTTT,CASAGPANTEAFF
TRBV10-3,-,TRBJ2-5,TRBD1,16,TGTGCCATCAGTCGGACCCCGGGACAGTCTCAAGAGACCCAGTACTTC,CAISRTPGQSQETQYF
TRBV6-2/TRBV6-3,once,TRBJ2-7,-,12,TGTGCCAGCGGCCAACTCGCCTACGAGCAGTACTTC,CASGQLAYEQYF
TRBV19,-,TRBJ1-6,TRBD1,20,TGTGCCAGTAGAGTTACAAGGACAGGCGGAGCGAGCTCCTATAATTCACCCCTCCACTTT,CASRVTRTGGASSYNSPLHF
TRBV6-5,-,TRBJ2-7,TRBD2,15,TGTGCCAGCAACCCCTTGTCTAGCGGGAGGTACGAGCAGTACTTC,CASNPLSSGRYEQYF
TRBV19,-,TRBJ2-5,TRBD1,13,TGTGCCAGTAGCCGGGGACAGAAAGAGACCCAGTACTTC,CASSRGQKETQYF
TRBV18,-,TRBJ2-7,TRBD1,15,TGTGCCAGCTCACCCCCGGGACAGGGGTTTCGAGAGCAGTACTTC,CASSPPGQGFREQYF
TRBV6-5,-,TRBJ1-2,-,13,TGTGCCAGCATTCCGGCGGGGCGCTATGGCTACACCTTC,CASIPAGRYGYTF
TRBV11-2,once,TRBJ2-3,TRBD2,18,TGTGCCAGCAGCTTAGCCGTCCTAGCGGGAGGTTACACAGATACGCAGTATTTT,CASSLAVLAGGYTDTQYF